Shown below are 25 T cell receptor beta chains from a single sample sequenced in a study of beta chain features in type 1 diabetes. The authors reverse transcribed all of the isolated RNA, so sequencing captured expressed TCRB transcripts. Assay used: immunoSEQ multiplex PCR; TCRdb lists only in-frame clones, some missing. The repertoire holds about 320,000 clones, with 11% to 15% as singletons. What was sequenced was central memory CD4+ T cells from blood. The receptors come from a man aged 25-45 years in good health.

A few counts support this clone. The V gene is TRBV7-2, the J gene TRBJ2-7; TRBD2 matches at 11 bases. In germline, CDR1 is SGHTA, CDR2 FQGNSA. CDR3 length: 15 amino acids. The V and J ends lost 5 bases and 4 bases, in that order; junction bases with no gene match: 7. The CDR3 spells CASSSIAGGWYEQYF. The DNA of the CDR3 is TGTGCCAGCAGCAGCATAGCGGGGGGGTGGTACGAGCAGTACTTC.

This chain links TRBV10-2 with TRBJ2-3; maybe TRBD2 (6 bases). There are 16 residues in the CDR3. Germline CDR1 WSHSY, CDR2 SAAADI. Deletions cut 6 bases from V and 2 bases from J, with 18 bases between. The DNA for the CDR3 is TGCGCCAGCAGGTCCAGGAGACTAGGTGACACAGATACGCAGTATTTT. This sequence encodes CASRSRRLGDTDTQYF.

The chain couples TRBV5-1 to TRBJ2-7, with unresolved D. V was shortened by 7 bases and J by 2 bases, with 13 bases between the two germline ends. This CDR3 spans 13 amino acids. Germline V gives CDR1 SGHRS, CDR2 YFSETQ. CDR3 sequence (DNA): TGCGCCAGCTCATTGACTGTAACCTACGAGCAGTACTTC. It translates to CASSLTVTYEQYF.

The V and J genes are TRBV30 and TRBJ1-4, with D possibly TRBD1 on 5 matching bases. The CDR3 has 13 residues. CDR1 is GTSNPN and CDR2 is SVGIG in the germline V gene (reference sequence). V was clipped by 3 bases and J by 11 bases, with 16 bases between them. Written as DNA, the CDR3 is TGTGCCTGGAGGATCCTAGGGGAGGGGAAACTGTTTTTT. Its translation: CAWRILGEGKLFF.

This CDR3 is CASRTGGTEAFF. CDR3 sequence (DNA): TGTGCCAGCAGAACAGGGGGCACTGAAGCTTTCTTT. V gene TRBV2 combines with J gene TRBJ1-1; 8 nucleotides align to TRBD1. This CDR3 comprises 12 residues. Trimming cost V 6 bases and J 4 bases; bases outside gene matches: 1. From germline, CDR1 is SNHLY and CDR2 FYNNEI.

The chain links TRBV23-1 to TRBJ2-3, with a weak D call TRBD1 (6 bases). TRBV23-1 is reported as an ORF; its role is uncertain. V was shortened by 0 bases and J by 4 bases, with 11 bases between the two germline ends. CDR3 length: 15 amino acids. CDR3 amino acids: CASSQSDRTPDTQYF. DNA for the CDR3: TGCGCCAGCAGTCAATCCGACAGGACCCCAGATACGCAGTATTTT.

In its sample, this clone was seen a few times. One junction end disagrees with the germline gene, perhaps due to a read error. V usage is TRBV11-2 and J usage is TRBJ2-1; 10 bases fit TRBD1. The CDR3 has 15 amino acids. Per germline, CDR1 SGHAT and CDR2 FQNNGV. The CDR3 region is CASSLDRGLTNEQFF. The CDR3, as DNA: TGTGCCAGCAGCCTAGACAGGGGGCTAACAAATGAGCAGTTCTTC.

This clone has just a few counts. The chain employs TRBV7-9 and TRBJ1-5; TRBD1 matches 8 bases. The ends lost 5 bases at V and 11 bases at J; junction bases unmatched: 11. Germline V gives CDR1 SEHNR, CDR2 FQNEAQ (reference sequence). This CDR3 has 14 residues. Written as DNA, the CDR3 is TGTGCCAGCAGCGGTACAGGGGGACGCGGGTCCCAGCATTTT. Amino acids: CASSGTGGRGSQHF.

The chain employs TRBV5-1 and TRBJ1-6; possible D gene TRBD1, 5 bases. The V end was cut by 3 bases, the J end by 12 bases, with 13 bases between. In germline, CDR1 is SGHRS, CDR2 YFSETQ. The length of the CDR3 is 13 residues. The CDR3 bases are TGCGCCAGCAGCTCAACGGGACCGGGACCCCTCCACTTT. This translates into CASSSTGPGPLHF.

The chain has TRBV27 and TRBJ2-6; no definite D call. This CDR3 has 13 amino acids. Germline V CDR1 and CDR2: MNHEY, SMNVEV (reference sequence). With 3 bases removed from V and 3 bases from J, the gap between germline ends came to 3 bases. This CDR3 reads CASSFDGANVLTF. Here the CDR3 DNA reads TGTGCCAGCAGTTTCGATGGGGCCAACGTCCTGACTTTC.

In this sample, this clone turned up a few times. The J gene is TRBJ1-5, the V gene TRBV30, with TRBD1 matching 7 bases. V shed 5 bases, J shed 2 bases, and the junction held 6 bases outside the gene matches. CDR1 GTSNPN and CDR2 SVGIG come from the germline V gene (reference sequence). The CDR3 has 14 amino acids. The CDR3 DNA reads as TGTGCCTGGGGAACAGGGGACCGCAATCAGCCCCAGCATTTT. It codes for CAWGTGDRNQPQHF.

This chain connects TRBV6-4 to TRBJ2-1; TRBD1 or TRBD2 may be the D gene (7 bases each). Germline V gene lookup returns CDR1 MRHNA and CDR2 SNTAGT. V lost 6 bases and J 7 bases, leaving 16 bases between the germline ends. The CDR3 runs to 14 residues. CDR3 amino acids: CASSPDQGGNEQFF. CDR3 sequence (DNA): TGTGCCAGCAGCCCCGACCAGGGGGGGAATGAGCAGTTCTTC.

V gene TRBV9 combines with J gene TRBJ2-2; the D gene is possibly TRBD2 (6 bases). Germline V lookup: CDR1 SGDLS, CDR2 YYNGEE. The CDR3 is made up of 13 amino acids. V dropped 4 bases and J dropped 6 bases, with 10 bases sitting between them. The CDR3: CASSTQRAGELFF. The DNA of the CDR3 is TGTGCCAGCAGCACCCAGCGGGCCGGGGAGCTGTTTTTT.

This chain uses TRBV7-9 with TRBJ2-1; 8 bases align to TRBD1. Trimming at V came to 2 bases and at J to 4 bases, leaving 4 bases not matched to a gene. The CDR3 is 15 amino acids. The germline V gene has CDR1 SEHNR and CDR2 FQNEAQ (reference sequence). The CDR3 loop reads CASSLSGTGYNEQFF. CDR3 nucleotides: TGTGCCAGCAGCTTATCCGGGACAGGTTACAATGAGCAGTTCTTC.

This chain connects TRBV9 to TRBJ2-2; D ambiguous. Trimming left V 3 bases short and J 4 bases short, with 10 bases between. CDR1 is SGDLS, CDR2 YYNGEE, per germline. This CDR3 has 14 residues. CDR3 sequence reads: CASSGGVGTGELFF. DNA of the CDR3: TGTGCCAGCAGCGGAGGAGTAGGCACCGGGGAGCTGTTTTTT.

The chain employs TRBV20-1 and TRBJ1-6; D might be TRBD1 (6 bases). Trimming removed 0 bases at V and 14 bases at J, with 8 bases between. This CDR3 is 11 amino acids long. Germline loops: CDR1 DFQATT, CDR2 SNEGSKA (reference sequence). The CDR3 is CSAREQGTLHF. The CDR3 region has the DNA TGCAGTGCTAGAGAACAGGGCACCCTCCACTTT.

This clone appeared a few times. The chain is built from TRBV7-2 and TRBJ1-2; D might be TRBD1 (6 bases). Trimming took off 8 bases at V and 5 bases at J, with 15 bases between the two ends. Germline CDR1 SGHTA, CDR2 FQGNSA. This CDR3 comprises 13 residues. The CDR3 loop is CASAAGGRYGYTF. CDR3 nucleotide sequence: TGTGCCAGCGCCGCGGGGGGCCGATATGGCTACACCTTC.

V usage is TRBV2 and J usage is TRBJ2-7, with D perhaps TRBD2 (6 bases). The CDR3 runs 13 residues. Germline V lookup: CDR1 SNHLY, CDR2 FYNNEI. V was clipped by 4 bases and J by 1 base, with 8 bases between them. In DNA, the CDR3 is TGTGCCAGCAGTGTGGGGACTTCCTACGAGCAGTACGTC. This translates into CASSVGTSYEQYV.

The genes are TRBV7-2 and TRBJ2-2; maybe TRBD1 (6 bases). Per germline, CDR1 SGHTA and CDR2 FQGNSA. The CDR3 runs 15 residues. The germline V and J ends were trimmed by 5 bases and 0 bases, with 10 bases remaining between them. CDR3 sequence (DNA): TGTGCCAGCAGCCGGCGGACAGCGAACACCGGGGAGCTGTTTTTT. As protein: CASSRRTANTGELFF.

The genes are TRBV13 and TRBJ2-1; 9 bases are a match to TRBD1. This CDR3 comprises 15 residues. Looked up from germline, CDR1 is PRHDT and CDR2 is FYEKMQ (reference sequence). V lost 6 bases, J lost 9 bases, and 12 bases stayed unmatched. This CDR3 reads CASRRIPGQGGEQFF. CDR3 DNA: TGTGCCAGCAGAAGAATACCGGGACAGGGAGGTGAGCAGTTCTTC.

V and J are TRBV5-1 and TRBJ1-1; possibly TRBD1 for D (5 bases). The germline V and J ends were trimmed by 3 bases and 9 bases, with 15 bases remaining between them. Per the germline V gene, CDR1 is SGHRS and CDR2 is YFSETQ. The CDR3 has 13 residues. The CDR3 bases are TGCGCCAGCAGCTCCGAAAAAGCAGGGAAAGCTTTCTTT. Residues: CASSSEKAGKAFF.

This clone has only a few counts. The rearrangement joins TRBV7-2 to TRBJ1-2; 7 bases match TRBD1. V gave up 3 bases and J gave up 6 bases; unmatched junction bases: 4. There are 13 residues in the CDR3. From germline, CDR1 is SGHTA and CDR2 FQGNSA. This CDR3 is CASSLGTDDGYTF. The CDR3 coding sequence is TGTGCCAGCAGCTTGGGGACAGACGATGGCTACACCTTC.

This clone has just a few counts. This chain connects TRBV11-3 to TRBJ2-7, with D maybe TRBD1 (6 bases). This CDR3 has 11 residues. CDR1 is SGHNT and CDR2 is YENEEA in the germline V gene. The CDR3 DNA is TGTGCCAGCAGCTCCAGGGGCGGCGCGGGTGTC. Protein product: CASSSRGGAGV.

The chain carries TRBV7-9 and TRBJ2-5; 12 nucleotides align to TRBD2. Germline CDR1 SEHNR, CDR2 FQNEAQ (reference sequence). V shed 1 base, J shed 4 bases, and the junction held 7 bases outside the gene matches. This CDR3 is built from 17 residues. Written as DNA, the CDR3 is TGTGCCAGCAGCTTAGATTCGACTAGCGGGGGAGGAGAGACCCAGTACTTC. This translates into CASSLDSTSGGGETQYF.

The gene calls are TRBV6-1 and TRBJ1-1, with D unresolved. CDR1 MNHNS and CDR2 SASEGT come from the germline V gene. Trimming took 3 bases from V and 7 from J, leaving 18 bases between them. This CDR3 has 15 amino acids. The CDR3 loop reads CASSDPTITALEAFF. DNA for the CDR3: TGTGCCAGCAGTGATCCCACAATAACGGCACTTGAAGCTTTCTTT.